This T cell receptor beta chain comes out of a study of post-analysis software for immune sequencing data (dated by TCRdb to about 2015). The study in broad terms: Disease courses on record covered relapsing-remitting, secondary progressive and progressive-relapsing multiple sclerosis, though some patients had no subtype annotation. The multiple sclerosis patient repertoires were compared with under 13 previously published healthy control repertoires from donors aged about 6 to 28 years. A subset of samples was prepared in parallel using single-end sample barcoding, then pooled and co-amplified after Illumina adapter ligation. Overall results and qualifications from the work: The multiple sclerosis patient group was slightly younger than the control group. Patients showed significantly higher frequencies than controls for five TRBV segments, among them TRBV5-6, TRBV5-1 and TRBV20-1. Significantly lower normalized Chao1 diversity was found in multiple sclerosis patients than in controls, suggesting substantial peripheral T-cell clonal expansion. Direct clustering with F measure revealed strong co-clustering of samples prepared in the same batch, which led to a batch-effect correction.

Remarks on this clonotype: Its antigen remains undetermined. No quality values exist for individual bases; no much larger clone is one base distant.

Reading from cysteine to phenylalanine, the CDR3 counts 14 amino acids. Just the 42-base CDR3 DNA is kept, in frame starting at base 1. A distance of 22 bases separates the germline ends of V and J, which lose 7 bases and 6 bases respectively. The germline V gene (reference sequence) specifies DFQATT as CDR1 and SNEGSKA as CDR2. Library preparation was by PCR. The sequencer listed for this sample is Illumina HiSeq 2500. To reduce PCR and sequencing biases, unique molecular identifiers were built into the TCR beta cDNA libraries. Approximately 500,000 cDNA molecules were obtained per 1 to 10 million input T cells, so each molecule approximated one T cell. The patient libraries were prepared and sequenced using the same protocol as the earlier healthy control dataset. Within a given batch, samples were prepared together, multiplexed and sequenced on the same HiSeq lane. In the authors' own workflow: Raw barcoded reads were processed with MIGEC, and single-read molecular identifier groups were discarded before consensus assembly and CDR3 extraction. Clonotype tables were post-analysed with VDJtools, and diversity was normalized by down-sampling all datasets to the smallest sample size. Repertoire overlap clustering matched CDR3 amino acid but not nucleotide sequences to correct batch-related cross-sample contamination. TCRdb handled the public reads itself, with Q25 trimming in fastp and clone calling in MiXCR, and kept productive beta chains. Under each unique CDR3 protein, matching rows form one entry showing the most common genes and DNA. The V and J calls follow TCRdb's processing rather than the paper's. In this sample the table shows 750,000 to 950,000 distinct CDR3 sequences, approximately 50% of which occur a single time. Approximately 4.5% of the sample lies in the top ten.

TCR beta repertoires were profiled from peripheral blood of approximately 13 young patients with multiple sclerosis to demonstrate the VDJtools post-analysis software. The patients with multiple sclerosis were children and adolescents between about 6 and 15 years of age. This sequence originates from a girl aged 5 to 17 with multiple sclerosis. The chain is made from TRBV20-1 and TRBJ2-7; the D gene is possibly TRBD2, with 7 bases matching. Sequenced material: blood. DNA sequence: TGCAGTGGTAATGATCGGGGGGCAGAGGGCGAGCAGTACTTC. This yields the protein CSGNDRGAEGEQYF.